Listed below are T cell receptor beta chains from one sample, sequenced in a study of T cell changes during pregnancy in multiple sclerosis. Here immunoSEQ multiplex PCR was the method, and the copy in TCRdb shows in-frame clones only, minus some. The data hold approximately 61,000 clones, with approximately 90% observed a single time. Sequenced material: peripheral blood, taken after pregnancy. The source of these receptors is a female donor in good health, enrolled as a control in a pregnancy study. Each CDR3 is given with its conserved first and last residue. D genes are given only for firm matches. Size is omitted from some rows. Given values are once, few, many or a class for expanded clones.

clone size: .
V gene: TRBV27
D gene: TRBD2
J gene: TRBJ2-1
CDR3 DNA: TGTGCCAGCAGTCAAACTAGCGGGGCCTACAATGAGCAGTTCTTC
CDR3 protein: CASSQTSGAYNEQFF

clone size: .
V gene: TRBV4-2
D gene: TRBD2
J gene: TRBJ2-6
CDR3 DNA: TGTGCCAGCAGCCAAGGTCCCCCCGGGGGGGCTGACTGGGCCAACGTCCTGACTTTC
CDR3 protein: CASSQGPPGGADWANVLTF

clone size: .
V gene: TRBV4-2
D gene: .
J gene: TRBJ2-5
CDR3 DNA: TGTGCCAGCAGCCAAGATGAGGCCTTTGAGACCCAGTACTTC
CDR3 protein: CASSQDEAFETQYF

clone size: .
V gene: TRBV5-1
D gene: TRBD1
J gene: TRBJ1-4
CDR3 DNA: TGCGCCAGCACCTTGGGCGGACAGGGGGGAGAAAAACTGTTTTTT
CDR3 protein: CASTLGGQGGEKLFF

clone size: .
V gene: TRBV18
D gene: TRBD2
J gene: TRBJ2-2
CDR3 DNA: TGTGCCAGCTCACCAGCTAGCGGGGGCTCCGGGGAGCTGTTTTTT
CDR3 protein: CASSPASGGSGELFF

clone size: once
V gene: TRBV29-1
D gene: .
J gene: TRBJ1-1
CDR3 DNA: TGCAGCGTGCAGGACAACTCGAACACTGAAGCTTTCTTT
CDR3 protein: CSVQDNSNTEAFF

clone size: .
V gene: TRBV7-2
D gene: .
J gene: TRBJ2-1
CDR3 DNA: TGTGCCAGCAGCCCAATTCGATTAGACTTAAGCTCCTACAATGAGCAGTTCTTC
CDR3 protein: CASSPIRLDLSSYNEQFF

clone size: .
V gene: TRBV4-3
D gene: .
J gene: TRBJ1-2
CDR3 DNA: TGCGCCAGCAGCCAAGATGGGGGCCTAAACTATGGCTACACCTTC
CDR3 protein: CASSQDGGLNYGYTF

clone size: .
V gene: TRBV7-3
D gene: .
J gene: TRBJ1-2
CDR3 DNA: TGTGCCAGCAGCCCGCGTTCTAGGGGGAACTATGGCTACACCTTC
CDR3 protein: CASSPRSRGNYGYTF

clone size: .
V gene: TRBV4-2
D gene: TRBD1
J gene: TRBJ1-2
CDR3 DNA: TGTGCCAGCAGCCAAGTGGGGGACAGGGGAGTGTTAGGTGGCTACACCTTC
CDR3 protein: CASSQVGDRGVLGGYTF

clone size: .
V gene: TRBV19
D gene: .
J gene: TRBJ2-1
CDR3 DNA: TGTGCCAGTAACGGAGGTGAGCAGTTCTTC
CDR3 protein: CASNGGEQFF

clone size: .
V gene: TRBV2
D gene: TRBD1
J gene: TRBJ2-7
CDR3 DNA: TGTGCCAGCAAATTAGGGGGCCAGGGTCCCTACGAGCAGTACTTC
CDR3 protein: CASKLGGQGPYEQYF

clone size: .
V gene: TRBV5-6
D gene: .
J gene: TRBJ2-7
CDR3 DNA: TGTGCCAGCAGCTTCCGGGGAGCCGAGAGGGAGCAGTACTTC
CDR3 protein: CASSFRGAEREQYF

clone size: .
V gene: TRBV7-9
D gene: .
J gene: TRBJ1-2
CDR3 DNA: TGTGCCAGCAGCTTAGTCCAGGCACTCGCTGGCTACACCTTC
CDR3 protein: CASSLVQALAGYTF

clone size: .
V gene: TRBV6-1
D gene: .
J gene: TRBJ1-3
CDR3 DNA: TGTGCCAGCAGTTTCGGGACTCGTGGGAACCCCATATATTTT
CDR3 protein: CASSFGTRGNPIYF

clone size: .
V gene: TRBV11-2
D gene: TRBD2
J gene: TRBJ2-1
CDR3 DNA: TGTGCCAGCAGGGGAGGCGGGAGCCCTTACAATGAGCAGTTCTTC
CDR3 protein: CASRGGGSPYNEQFF

clone size: .
V gene: TRBV9
D gene: TRBD2
J gene: TRBJ2-1
CDR3 DNA: TGTGCCAGCAGCGGGGTGGCGGGAGGACTGGGCAATGAGCAGTTCTTC
CDR3 protein: CASSGVAGGLGNEQFF

clone size: .
V gene: TRBV2
D gene: TRBD2
J gene: TRBJ2-5
CDR3 DNA: TGTGCCAGCAGTGCCACTAGCGGGGGGGCCGTTGGTACCCAGTACTTC
CDR3 protein: CASSATSGGAVGTQYF

clone size: .
V gene: TRBV6-6
D gene: TRBD1
J gene: TRBJ2-7
CDR3 DNA: TGTGCCAGCAGCCTACAGGGGCTAGGGGAGCAGTACTTC
CDR3 protein: CASSLQGLGEQYF

clone size: .
V gene: TRBV5-1
D gene: TRBD2
J gene: TRBJ2-2
CDR3 DNA: TGCGCCAGCAGTCCCCTAGCGGGAGGGCCGGGCGGGGAGCTGTTTTTT
CDR3 protein: CASSPLAGGPGGELFF

clone size: .
V gene: TRBV5-1
D gene: TRBD1
J gene: TRBJ1-5
CDR3 DNA: TGCGCCAGCAGCTTGGAGGGGGCGCATAGGCAGCCCCAGCATTTT
CDR3 protein: CASSLEGAHRQPQHF

clone size: .
V gene: TRBV5-1
D gene: TRBD1
J gene: TRBJ1-5
CDR3 DNA: TGCGCCAGCGGAGACAGGGGAAGGATTAGCAATCAGCCCCAGCATTTT
CDR3 protein: CASGDRGRISNQPQHF

clone size: .
V gene: TRBV7-2
D gene: TRBD1
J gene: TRBJ2-7
CDR3 DNA: TGTGCCAGCAGCCCCGGGACAGGACCTTACGAGCAGTACTTC
CDR3 protein: CASSPGTGPYEQYF

clone size: .
V gene: TRBV4-1
D gene: .
J gene: TRBJ2-6
CDR3 DNA: TGCGCCAGCAGCCAAGATGGCAGGGCTGGGGCCAACGTCCTGACTTTC
CDR3 protein: CASSQDGRAGANVLTF

clone size: .
V gene: TRBV5-1
D gene: .
J gene: TRBJ2-2
CDR3 DNA: TGCGCCAGCAGCCCTGATCGGCAGGGATTGGCCGGGGAGCTGTTTTTT
CDR3 protein: CASSPDRQGLAGELFF

clone size: .
V gene: TRBV6-6
D gene: TRBD1
J gene: TRBJ2-6
CDR3 DNA: TGTGCCAGCAGTCTGGACAGGGCTGGGGCCAACGTCCTGACTTTC
CDR3 protein: CASSLDRAGANVLTF

clone size: .
V gene: TRBV7-8
D gene: .
J gene: TRBJ2-7
CDR3 DNA: TGTGCCAGCAGCTTAGCCGAGACAGGTCGAGGGGACGAGCAGTACTTC
CDR3 protein: CASSLAETGRGDEQYF

clone size: .
V gene: TRBV5-1
D gene: .
J gene: TRBJ1-1
CDR3 DNA: TGCGCCAGCAGCTCCGGCCCACAGGGGAACACTGAAGCTTTCTTT
CDR3 protein: CASSSGPQGNTEAFF

clone size: .
V gene: TRBV27
D gene: .
J gene: TRBJ1-1
CDR3 DNA: TGTGCCAGCAGCGATCCTGCCGCCGGTAGTACTGAAGCTTTCTTT
CDR3 protein: CASSDPAAGSTEAFF

clone size: .
V gene: TRBV5-4
D gene: TRBD2
J gene: TRBJ2-3
CDR3 DNA: TGTGCCAGCAGCCCCTTAGCGGGACACGATAGCACAGATACGCAGTATTTT
CDR3 protein: CASSPLAGHDSTDTQYF

clone size: .
V gene: TRBV4-1
D gene: TRBD1
J gene: TRBJ1-4
CDR3 DNA: TGCGCCAGCAGCCAAGATAGGGGGGGGACAGGGAGAAGTAATGAAAAACTGTTTTTT
CDR3 protein: CASSQDRGGTGRSNEKLFF

clone size: .
V gene: TRBV5-1
D gene: .
J gene: TRBJ1-4
CDR3 DNA: TGCGCCAGCAGCCTCCTGGGGGCCTCGGGTGAAAAACTGTTTTTT
CDR3 protein: CASSLLGASGEKLFF

clone size: .
V gene: TRBV9
D gene: TRBD2
J gene: TRBJ2-7
CDR3 DNA: TGTGCCAGCAGCGTAGGGTCTGCGGGGGTCTACGAGCAGTACTTC
CDR3 protein: CASSVGSAGVYEQYF

clone size: .
V gene: TRBV30
D gene: TRBD1
J gene: TRBJ1-2
CDR3 DNA: TGTGCCTGGTTGAGGACAGGGACCTATGGCTACACCTTC
CDR3 protein: CAWLRTGTYGYTF

clone size: .
V gene: TRBV4-1
D gene: .
J gene: TRBJ1-2
CDR3 DNA: TGCGCCAGCAGCCAAGAGCGGGGGGCGAACTATGGCTACACCTTC
CDR3 protein: CASSQERGANYGYTF

clone size: .
V gene: TRBV28
D gene: .
J gene: TRBJ1-4
CDR3 DNA: TGTGCCAGCAGTTTTGACAGCTATAATGAAAAACTGTTTTTT
CDR3 protein: CASSFDSYNEKLFF

clone size: .
V gene: TRBV16
D gene: .
J gene: TRBJ1-3
CDR3 DNA: TGTGCCAGCAGCGGAGGACAGCACTCTTTATCTGGAAACACCATATATTTT
CDR3 protein: CASSGGQHSLSGNTIYF

clone size: few
V gene: TRBV7-9
D gene: TRBD1
J gene: TRBJ1-3
CDR3 DNA: TGTGCCAGCAGCGATGGGACAGCTGGAAACACCATATATTTT
CDR3 protein: CASSDGTAGNTIYF

clone size: .
V gene: TRBV6-1
D gene: TRBD1
J gene: TRBJ1-5
CDR3 DNA: TGTGCCAGCAGTGGACAGGGGGGTGAGAGCAATCAGCCCCAGCATTTT
CDR3 protein: CASSGQGGESNQPQHF

clone size: .
V gene: TRBV28
D gene: .
J gene: TRBJ2-2
CDR3 DNA: TGTGCCAGCAGTCCCGTTCGCACCGGGGAGCTGTTTTTT
CDR3 protein: CASSPVRTGELFF

clone size: .
V gene: TRBV29-1
D gene: .
J gene: TRBJ2-3
CDR3 DNA: TGCAGCTCCGCGGCGGTCACAGATACGCAGTATTTT
CDR3 protein: CSSAAVTDTQYF

clone size: .
V gene: TRBV6-1
D gene: .
J gene: TRBJ2-7
CDR3 DNA: TGTGCCAGCAATGGGCCTTTCTCAACCTACGAGCAGTACTTC
CDR3 protein: CASNGPFSTYEQYF

clone size: .
V gene: TRBV5-8
D gene: .
J gene: TRBJ1-2
CDR3 DNA: TGTGCCAGCAGCTTGGACGGGTACTATGGCTACACCTTC
CDR3 protein: CASSLDGYYGYTF

clone size: .
V gene: TRBV19
D gene: .
J gene: TRBJ1-4
CDR3 DNA: TGTGCCAGTAGCCCCTGGGGGGGGACCCTGGAACTGTTTTTT
CDR3 protein: CASSPWGGTLELFF